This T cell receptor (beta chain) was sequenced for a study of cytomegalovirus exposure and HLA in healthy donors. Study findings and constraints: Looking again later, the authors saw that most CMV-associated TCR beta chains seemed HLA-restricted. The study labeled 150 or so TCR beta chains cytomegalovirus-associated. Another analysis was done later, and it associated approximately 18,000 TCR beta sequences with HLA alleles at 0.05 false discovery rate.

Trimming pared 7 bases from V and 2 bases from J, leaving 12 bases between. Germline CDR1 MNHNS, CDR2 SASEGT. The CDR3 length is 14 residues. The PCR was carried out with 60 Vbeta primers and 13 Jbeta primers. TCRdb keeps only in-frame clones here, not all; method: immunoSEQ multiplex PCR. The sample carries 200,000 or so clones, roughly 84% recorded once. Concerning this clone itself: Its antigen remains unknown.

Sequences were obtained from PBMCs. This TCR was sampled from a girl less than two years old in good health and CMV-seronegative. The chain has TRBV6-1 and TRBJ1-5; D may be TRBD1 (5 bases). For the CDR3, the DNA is TGTGCCAGCACCCATGGGGGGGGCAATCAGCCCCAGCATTTT. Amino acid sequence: CASTHGGGNQPQHF.